This TCR beta chain was recorded in a study of identical twins. TCRdb redid the calling of the 5' RACE reads with MiXCR, one entry per CDR3 protein. The sample has about 240,000 distinct CDR3 sequences, 9.5% to 15% seen once. With regard to this clonotype: Its antigen remains unidentified.

Overall study findings and caveats: Sequences that were beta out-of-frame showed weaker excess twin sharing. Clonotypes of the beta chain that were abundant in cord blood carried fewer insertions (memory repertoires showed none).

These data were also reused for a study on yellow fever vaccine responses in identical twins.

The receptor was isolated from a woman between 18 and 29 years old in good health. What was sequenced was memory (CD45RO+) T cells sorted from blood.

The CDR3 bases are TGTGCCAGCAGTAACTTTCCGGGACAGGGGGCGCGTAACACTGAAGCTTTCTTT. Protein sequence: CASSNFPGQGARNTEAFF. The chain couples TRBV6-2 or TRBV6-3 to TRBJ1-1; 12 nucleotides agree with TRBD1. Germline V gene data show CDR1 as MNHEY and CDR2 as SVGEGT. This CDR3 has 18 residues. With 5 bases clipped from V and 2 bases from J, the junction kept 12 bases outside the gene matches.